A selection of T cell receptor beta chains follows, all from one sample in a study of neurological immune-mediated disorders. MiXCR, applied by TCRdb to the 5' RACE reads, yields one record per CDR3 protein. The sample lists tens of thousands of distinct CDR3 sequences; 2.5% to 3% were seen once. The sample taken for sequencing was PBMCs. Source of these receptors: a woman in her thirties with multiple sclerosis. The CDR3 runs from the conserved cysteine through the conserved F or W. A D gene is named only where the DNA matches it firmly. The size entry gives once, few or many counts, or a class when the clone is expanded.

TRBV20-1	TRBJ2-6	many	NA	TGCAGTGCTAGATCCGGACTTGGGGGAGACTCTGGGGCCAACGTCCTGACTTTC	CSARSGLGGDSGANVLTF
TRBV5-1	TRBJ1-1	many	NA	TGCGCCAGCAGCTTGAACCTTCAGGCGCACACTGAAGCTTTCTTT	CASSLNLQAHTEAFF
TRBV18	TRBJ2-2	many	NA	TGTGCCAGCTCACCGCCGTCAGTCACCGGGGAGCTGTTTTTT	CASSPPSVTGELFF
TRBV5-1	TRBJ2-7	many	TRBD1	TGCGCCAGCAGCTCCGGGACAGGATCCTACGAGCAGTACTTC	CASSSGTGSYEQYF
TRBV3-1	TRBJ2-5	many	TRBD2	TGTGCCAGCACCGGACTAGCGGGAGGGCGACAAGAGACCCAGTACTTC	CASTGLAGGRQETQYF
TRBV5-1	TRBJ1-4	many	NA	TGCGCCAGCAGCTTGGCTGGGGTGGCTAATGAAAAACTGTTTTTT	CASSLAGVANEKLFF
TRBV7-9	TRBJ2-6	many	NA	TGTGCCAGCAGCTCCTCAGAGTCTGGGGCCAACGTCCTGACTTTC	CASSSSESGANVLTF
TRBV7-2	TRBJ1-1	many	NA	TGTGCCAGCAGCTTACAACTTGAGGCTTTCTTT	CASSLQLEAFF
TRBV6-6	TRBJ2-1	many	NA	TGTGCCTGCAGGACTGATTTTCCTTACAATGAGCAGTTCTTC	CACRTDFPYNEQFF
TRBV4-3	TRBJ1-6	many	NA	TGCGCCAGCAGCCAAGAGGGACAAATTTCACCCCTCCACTTT	CASSQEGQISPLHF
TRBV24-1	TRBJ2-2	many	TRBD2	TGTGCCACAGGACTAGCGGTAAACACCGGGGAGCTGTTTTTT	CATGLAVNTGELFF
TRBV20-1	TRBJ2-1	many	TRBD2	TGCAGTGTTCCGGGGACTAGCTACAATGAGCAGTTCTTC	CSVPGTSYNEQFF
TRBV20-1	TRBJ2-7	many	TRBD2	TGCAGTGCTAAAACTAGCGGGCACTCCTACGAGCAGTACTTC	CSAKTSGHSYEQYF
TRBV7-2	TRBJ2-5	many	NA	TGTGCCAGCAGGGTCCCCGCGTCTCAAGAGACCCAGTACTTC	CASRVPASQETQYF